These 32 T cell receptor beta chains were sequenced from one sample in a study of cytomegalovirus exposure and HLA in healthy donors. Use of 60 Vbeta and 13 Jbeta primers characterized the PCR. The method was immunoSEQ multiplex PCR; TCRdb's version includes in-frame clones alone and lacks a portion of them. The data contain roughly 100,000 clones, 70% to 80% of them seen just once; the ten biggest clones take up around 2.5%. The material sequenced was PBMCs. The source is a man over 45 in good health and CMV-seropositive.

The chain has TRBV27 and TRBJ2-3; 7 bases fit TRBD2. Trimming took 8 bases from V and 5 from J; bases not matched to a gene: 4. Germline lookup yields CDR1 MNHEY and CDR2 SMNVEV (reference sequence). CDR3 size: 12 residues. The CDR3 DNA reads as TGTGCCAGCGGGAGGGCCGTAGATACGCAGTATTTT. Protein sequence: CASGRAVDTQYF.

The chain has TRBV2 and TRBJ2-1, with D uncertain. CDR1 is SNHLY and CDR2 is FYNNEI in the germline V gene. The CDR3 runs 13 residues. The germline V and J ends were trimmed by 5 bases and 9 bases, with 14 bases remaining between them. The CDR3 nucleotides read TGTGCCAGCAGTAAAGTTGAGACTGGTGAGCAGTTCTTC. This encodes CASSKVETGEQFF.

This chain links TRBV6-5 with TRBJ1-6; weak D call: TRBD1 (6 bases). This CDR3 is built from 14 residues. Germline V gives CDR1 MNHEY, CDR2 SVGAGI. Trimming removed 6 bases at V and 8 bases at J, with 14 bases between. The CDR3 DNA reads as TGTGCCAGCAGATCTGGACAGAATGATTCACCCCTCCACTTT. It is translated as CASRSGQNDSPLHF.

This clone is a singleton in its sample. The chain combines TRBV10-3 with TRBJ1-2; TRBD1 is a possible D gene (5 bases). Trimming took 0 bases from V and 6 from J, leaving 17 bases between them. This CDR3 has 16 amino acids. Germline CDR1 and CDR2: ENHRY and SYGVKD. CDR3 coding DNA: TGTGCCATCAGTGAGTCGGAAGGGCAGGGAGGAGATGGCTACACCTTC. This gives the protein CAISESEGQGGDGYTF.

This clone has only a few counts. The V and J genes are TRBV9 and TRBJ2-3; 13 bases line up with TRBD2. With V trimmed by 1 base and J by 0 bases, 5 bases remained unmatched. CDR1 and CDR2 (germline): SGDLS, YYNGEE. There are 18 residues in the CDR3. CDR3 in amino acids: CASSVKETSGRSTDTQYF. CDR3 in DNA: TGTGCCAGCAGCGTAAAGGAGACTAGCGGGAGGAGCACAGATACGCAGTATTTT.

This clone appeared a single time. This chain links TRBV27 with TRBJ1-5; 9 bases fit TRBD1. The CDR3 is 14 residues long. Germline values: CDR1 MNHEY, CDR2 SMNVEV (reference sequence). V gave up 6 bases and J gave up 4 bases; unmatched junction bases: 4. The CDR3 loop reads CASSPGTGNQPQHF. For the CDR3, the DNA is TGTGCCAGCAGCCCCGGGACAGGGAATCAGCCCCAGCATTTT.

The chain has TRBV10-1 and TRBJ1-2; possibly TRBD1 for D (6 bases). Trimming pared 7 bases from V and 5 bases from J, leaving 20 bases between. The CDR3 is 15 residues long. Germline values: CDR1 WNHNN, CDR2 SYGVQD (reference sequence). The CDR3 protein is CASTHRTDQEYGYTF. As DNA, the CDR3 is TGCGCCAGCACTCACAGGACAGATCAAGAATATGGCTACACCTTC.

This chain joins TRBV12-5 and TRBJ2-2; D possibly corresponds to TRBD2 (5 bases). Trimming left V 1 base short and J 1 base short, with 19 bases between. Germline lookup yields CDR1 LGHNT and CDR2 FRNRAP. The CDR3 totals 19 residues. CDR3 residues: CASGLASPGKLGNTGELFF. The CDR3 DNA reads TGTGCTAGTGGTTTGGCCTCACCGGGAAAATTGGGGAACACCGGGGAGCTGTTTTTT.

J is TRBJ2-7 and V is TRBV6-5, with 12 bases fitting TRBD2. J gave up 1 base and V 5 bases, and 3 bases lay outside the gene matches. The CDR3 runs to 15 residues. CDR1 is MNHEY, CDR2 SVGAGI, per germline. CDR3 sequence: CASSTTSGGSYEQYF. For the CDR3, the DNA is TGTGCCAGCAGTACGACTAGCGGGGGATCCTACGAGCAGTACTTC.

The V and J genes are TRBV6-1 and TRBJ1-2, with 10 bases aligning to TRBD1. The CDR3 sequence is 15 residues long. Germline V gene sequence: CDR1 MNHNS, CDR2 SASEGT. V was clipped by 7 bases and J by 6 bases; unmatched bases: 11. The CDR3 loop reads CASTKSDRGRNGYTF. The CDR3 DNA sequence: TGTGCCAGCACCAAATCTGACAGGGGGCGAAATGGCTACACCTTC.

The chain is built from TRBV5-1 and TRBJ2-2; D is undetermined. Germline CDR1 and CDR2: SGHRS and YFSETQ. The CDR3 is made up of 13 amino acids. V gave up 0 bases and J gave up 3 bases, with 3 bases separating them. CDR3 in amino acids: CASSLDYTGELFF. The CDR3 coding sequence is TGCGCCAGCAGCTTGGACTACACCGGGGAGCTGTTTTTT.

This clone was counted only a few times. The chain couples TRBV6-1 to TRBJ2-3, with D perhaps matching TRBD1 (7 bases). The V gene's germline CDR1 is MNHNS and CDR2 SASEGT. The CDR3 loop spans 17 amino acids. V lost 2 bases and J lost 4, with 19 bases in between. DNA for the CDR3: TGTGCCAGCAGTGAATTCTCCAACGCAGGGGGGTCAGATACGCAGTATTTT. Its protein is CASSEFSNAGGSDTQYF.

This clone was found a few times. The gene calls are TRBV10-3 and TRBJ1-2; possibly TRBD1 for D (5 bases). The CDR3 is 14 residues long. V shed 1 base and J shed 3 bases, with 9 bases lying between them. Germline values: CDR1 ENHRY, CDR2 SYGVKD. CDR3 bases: TGTGCCATCAGTGAGTTCCAGGGTGACTATGGCTACACCTTC. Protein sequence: CAISEFQGDYGYTF.

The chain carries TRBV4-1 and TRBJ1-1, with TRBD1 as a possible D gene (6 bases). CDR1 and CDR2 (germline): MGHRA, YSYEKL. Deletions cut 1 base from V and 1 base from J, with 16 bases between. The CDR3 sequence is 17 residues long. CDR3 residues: CASSQGFVGAANTEAFF. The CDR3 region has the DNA TGCGCCAGCAGCCAAGGTTTTGTGGGGGCCGCGAACACTGAAGCTTTCTTT.

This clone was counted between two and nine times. In nucleotides, the CDR3 is TGTGCCAGCAGCGTAGCAGCGCTCACAGATACGCAGTATTTT. Protein: CASSVAALTDTQYF. J is TRBJ2-3 and V is TRBV9; D is uncertain. The ends were cut back, 0 bases at V and 2 bases at J, with 7 bases in the middle. CDR3 length: 14 residues. Germline values: CDR1 SGDLS, CDR2 YYNGEE.

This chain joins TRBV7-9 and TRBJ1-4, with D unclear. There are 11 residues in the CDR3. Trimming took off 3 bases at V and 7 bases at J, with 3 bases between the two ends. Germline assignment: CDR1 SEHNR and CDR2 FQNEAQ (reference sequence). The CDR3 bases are TGTGCCAGCAGCTTGAGTGAAAAACTGTTTTTT. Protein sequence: CASSLSEKLFF. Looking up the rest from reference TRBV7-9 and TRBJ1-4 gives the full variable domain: DTGVSQNPRHKITKRGQNVTFRCDPISEHNRLYWYRQTLGQGPEFLTYFQNEAQLEKSRLLSDRFSAERPKGSFSTLEIQRTEQGDSAMYLCASSLSEKLFFGSGTQLSVL.

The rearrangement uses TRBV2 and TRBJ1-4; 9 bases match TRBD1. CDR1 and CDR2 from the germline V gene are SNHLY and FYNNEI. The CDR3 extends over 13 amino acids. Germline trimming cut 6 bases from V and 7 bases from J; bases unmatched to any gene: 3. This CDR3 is CASRGQGFEKLFF. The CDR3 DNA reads TGTGCCAGCAGGGGACAGGGTTTTGAAAAACTGTTTTTT.

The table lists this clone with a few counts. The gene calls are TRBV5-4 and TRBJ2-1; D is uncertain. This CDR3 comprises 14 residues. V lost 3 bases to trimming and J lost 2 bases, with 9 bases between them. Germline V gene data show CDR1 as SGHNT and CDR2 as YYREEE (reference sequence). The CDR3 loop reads CASSSNYPYNEQFF. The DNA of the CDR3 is TGTGCCAGCAGCTCGAACTACCCCTACAATGAGCAGTTCTTC. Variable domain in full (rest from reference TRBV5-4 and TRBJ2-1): ETGVTQSPTHLIKTRGQQVTLRCSSQSGHNTVSWYQQALGQGPQFIFQYYREEENGRGNFPPRFSGLQFPNYSSELNVNALELDDSALYLCASSSNYPYNEQFFGPGTRLTVL.

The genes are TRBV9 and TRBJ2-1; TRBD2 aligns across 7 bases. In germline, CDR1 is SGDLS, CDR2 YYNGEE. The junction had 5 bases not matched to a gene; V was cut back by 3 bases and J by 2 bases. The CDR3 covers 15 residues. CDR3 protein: CASSGGGTPYNEQFF. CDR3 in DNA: TGTGCCAGCAGCGGGGGGGGGACCCCCTACAATGAGCAGTTCTTC.

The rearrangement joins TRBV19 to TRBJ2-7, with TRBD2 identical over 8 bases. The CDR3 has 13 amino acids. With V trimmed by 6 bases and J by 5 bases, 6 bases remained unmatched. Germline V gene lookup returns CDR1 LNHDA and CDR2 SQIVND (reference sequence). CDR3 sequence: CASSGTRGNEQYF. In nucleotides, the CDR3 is TGTGCCAGTAGCGGGACTAGAGGCAACGAGCAGTACTTC.

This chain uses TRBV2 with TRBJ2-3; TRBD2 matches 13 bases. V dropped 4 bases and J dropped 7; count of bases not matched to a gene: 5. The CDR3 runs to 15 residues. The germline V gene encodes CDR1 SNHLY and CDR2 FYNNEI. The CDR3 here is CASSGGLAGQHTQYF. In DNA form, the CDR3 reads TGTGCCAGCAGTGGGGGACTAGCGGGGCAGCATACGCAGTATTTT.

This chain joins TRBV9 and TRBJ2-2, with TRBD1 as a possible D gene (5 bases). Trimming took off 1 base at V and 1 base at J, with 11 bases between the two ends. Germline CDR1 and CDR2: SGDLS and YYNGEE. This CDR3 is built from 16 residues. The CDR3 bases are TGTGCCAGCAGCGTACAGGGTACGGTGAACACCGGGGAGCTGTTTTTT. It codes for CASSVQGTVNTGELFF. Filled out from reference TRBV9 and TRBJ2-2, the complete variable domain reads DSGVTQTPKHLITATGQRVTLRCSPRSGDLSVYWYQQSLDQGLQFLIQYYNGEERAKGNILERFSAQQFPDLHSELNLSSLELGDSALYFCASSVQGTVNTGELFFGEGSRLTVL.

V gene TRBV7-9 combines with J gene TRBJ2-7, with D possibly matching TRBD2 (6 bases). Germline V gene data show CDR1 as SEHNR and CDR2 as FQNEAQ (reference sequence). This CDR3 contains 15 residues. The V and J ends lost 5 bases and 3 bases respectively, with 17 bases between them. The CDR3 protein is CASSPGTARNYEQYF. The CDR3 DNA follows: TGTGCCAGCAGCCCCGGGACTGCGAGAAACTACGAGCAGTACTTC.

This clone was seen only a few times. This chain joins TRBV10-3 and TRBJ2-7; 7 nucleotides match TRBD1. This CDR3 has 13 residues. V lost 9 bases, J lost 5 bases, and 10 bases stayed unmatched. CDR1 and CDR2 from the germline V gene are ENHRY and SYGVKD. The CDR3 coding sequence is TGTGCCATTAAACAGGGGCTTGGGGACGAGCAGTACTTC. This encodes CAIKQGLGDEQYF.

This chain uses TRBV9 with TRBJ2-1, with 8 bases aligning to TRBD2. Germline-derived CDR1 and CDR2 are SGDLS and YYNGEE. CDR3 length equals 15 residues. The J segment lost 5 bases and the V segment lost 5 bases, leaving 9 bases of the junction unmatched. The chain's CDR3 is CASSSREALHNEQFF. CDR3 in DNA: TGTGCCAGCAGTTCGCGGGAGGCCCTTCACAATGAGCAGTTCTTC. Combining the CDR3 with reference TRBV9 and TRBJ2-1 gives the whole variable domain DSGVTQTPKHLITATGQRVTLRCSPRSGDLSVYWYQQSLDQGLQFLIQYYNGEERAKGNILERFSAQQFPDLHSELNLSSLELGDSALYFCASSSREALHNEQFFGPGTRLTVL.

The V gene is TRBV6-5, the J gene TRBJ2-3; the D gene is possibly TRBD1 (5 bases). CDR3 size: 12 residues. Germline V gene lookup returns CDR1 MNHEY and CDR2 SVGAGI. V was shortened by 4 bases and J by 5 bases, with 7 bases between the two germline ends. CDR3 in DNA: TGTGCCAGCAGTTTCCAGGGAGATACGCAGTATTTT. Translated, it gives CASSFQGDTQYF.

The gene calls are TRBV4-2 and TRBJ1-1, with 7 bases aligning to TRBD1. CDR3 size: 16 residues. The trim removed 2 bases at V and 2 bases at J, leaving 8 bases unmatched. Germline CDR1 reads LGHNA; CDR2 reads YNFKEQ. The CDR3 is CASSQRNQGGNTEAFF. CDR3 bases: TGTGCCAGCAGCCAACGGAACCAGGGGGGTAACACTGAAGCTTTCTTT.

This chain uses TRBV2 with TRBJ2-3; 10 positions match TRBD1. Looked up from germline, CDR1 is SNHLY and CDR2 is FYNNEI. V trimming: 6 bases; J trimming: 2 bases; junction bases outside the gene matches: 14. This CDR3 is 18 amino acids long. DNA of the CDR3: TGTGCCAGCAGCCCGGGACAGGGGAGGGTTAGTGACACAGATACGCAGTATTTT. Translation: CASSPGQGRVSDTDTQYF.

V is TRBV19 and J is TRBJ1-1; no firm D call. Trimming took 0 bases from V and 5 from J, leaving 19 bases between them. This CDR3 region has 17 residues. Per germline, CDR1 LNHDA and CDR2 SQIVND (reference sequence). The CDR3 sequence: CASSIDLGREWKTEAFF. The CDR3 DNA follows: TGTGCCAGTAGTATAGATCTGGGTCGGGAATGGAAAACTGAAGCTTTCTTT. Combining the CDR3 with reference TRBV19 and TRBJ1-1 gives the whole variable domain DGGITQSPKYLFRKEGQNVTLSCEQNLNHDAMYWYRQDPGQGLRLIYYSQIVNDFQKGDIAEGYSVSREKKESFPLTVTSAQKNPTAFYLCASSIDLGREWKTEAFFGQGTRLTVV.

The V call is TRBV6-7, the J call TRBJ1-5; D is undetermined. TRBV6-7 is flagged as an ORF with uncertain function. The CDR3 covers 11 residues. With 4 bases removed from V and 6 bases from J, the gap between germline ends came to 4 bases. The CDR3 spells CASSFGQPQHF. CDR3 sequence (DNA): TGTGCCAGCAGTTTCGGTCAGCCCCAGCATTTT.

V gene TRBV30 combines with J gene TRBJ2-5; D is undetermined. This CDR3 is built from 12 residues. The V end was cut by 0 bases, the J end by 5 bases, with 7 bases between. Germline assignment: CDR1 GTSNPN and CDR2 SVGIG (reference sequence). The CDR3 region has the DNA TGTGCCTGGAGTGTTAATAGTGAGACCCAGTACTTC. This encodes CAWSVNSETQYF.

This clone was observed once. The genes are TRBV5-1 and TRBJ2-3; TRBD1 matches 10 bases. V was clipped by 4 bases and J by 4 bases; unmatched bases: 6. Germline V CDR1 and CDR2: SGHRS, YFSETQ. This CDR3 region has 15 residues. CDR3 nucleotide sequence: TGCGCCAGCAGCGCCGGGACAGGGGACGCAGATACGCAGTATTTT. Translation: CASSAGTGDADTQYF.